The sequence of this T cell receptor (beta chain) was determined in a study of T-cell memory formation after mild COVID-19. 5'RACE primed from the constant segment yielded TCR alpha and TCR beta cDNA libraries bearing sample barcodes and UMIs. Using its own MiXCR run on the 5' RACE reads, TCRdb lists one record per CDR3 protein. The sample carries some 43,000 distinct CDR3 sequences, 6.1% recorded once. This clonotype was recorded many times. The length of the CDR3 is 15 residues. V lost 5 bases and J lost 7, with 19 bases in between. CDR1 is SEHNR, CDR2 FQNEAQ, per germline (reference sequence). The source is an adult who had mild COVID-19 (a few samples of this study predate the infection). Cell type and time point are not known. J is TRBJ2-3 and V is TRBV7-9; the D gene could be TRBD1 or TRBD2 (5 bases each). Material for sequencing was PBMCs or a T cell subset sorted from them (not recorded which). The CDR3 nucleotides read TGTGCCAGCAGCCCTCGACTGGGGGAGAGGCATACGCAGTATTTT. Translated: CASSPRLGERHTQYF. Combining the CDR3 with reference TRBV7-9 and TRBJ2-3 gives the whole variable domain DTGVSQNPRHKITKRGQNVTFRCDPISEHNRLYWYRQTLGQGPEFLTYFQNEAQLEKSRLLSDRFSAERPKGSFSTLEIQRTEQGDSAMYLCASSPRLGERHTQYFGPGTRLTVL.